Below are 17 T cell receptor beta chains sequenced from a single sample in a study of T-cell reconstitution after alpha-beta-depleted transplantation in children. Researchers prepared the TCRbeta library using unique molecular identifiers, the study reports. TCRdb called the PCR reads again in MiXCR, with one record for every CDR3 protein. The table shows approximately 210,000 distinct CDR3 sequences, with approximately 15% occurring only once. Sequenced material: PBMCs from the stem cell graft donor, taken from the stem cell graft. These receptors came from a human donor who donated a stem cell graft to a child with acute lymphoblastic leukemia.

V gene TRBV5-6 combines with J gene TRBJ2-5; D remains unclear. Germline V CDR1 and CDR2: SGHDT, YYEEEE. V shed 4 bases and J shed 7 bases, with 17 bases lying between them. This CDR3 has 14 amino acids. The CDR3 is CASSPGLLRWTQYF. In nucleotides, the CDR3 is TGTGCCAGCAGCCCCGGGCTCCTCCGATGGACCCAGTACTTC.

This clonotype came up a few times. The chain links TRBV7-9 to TRBJ2-1, with 15 bases fitting TRBD2. The germline V gene has CDR1 SEHNR and CDR2 FQNEAQ (reference sequence). V shed 5 bases and J 7 bases; nucleotides not matched to a gene: 6. This CDR3 is built from 16 residues. This CDR3 is CASSRGLAGGQNEQFF. In DNA form, the CDR3 reads TGTGCCAGCAGCCGAGGACTAGCGGGAGGGCAGAATGAGCAGTTCTTC.

This clonotype was counted at least ten times. The chain links TRBV5-1 to TRBJ2-6; 7 bases agree with TRBD1. Trimming cost V 4 bases and J 2 bases; bases outside gene matches: 3. The CDR3 has 15 residues. Germline lookup yields CDR1 SGHRS and CDR2 YFSETQ. The CDR3 is CASSPTGAGANVLTF. CDR3 DNA: TGCGCCAGCAGCCCTACAGGGGCTGGGGCCAACGTCCTGACTTTC.

The chain carries TRBV7-8 and TRBJ2-1; either TRBD1 or TRBD2 may fit D (5 bases each). The ends were cut back, 0 bases at V and 3 bases at J, with 9 bases in the middle. The CDR3 consists of 15 residues. Germline values: CDR1 SGHVS, CDR2 FQNEAQ. As DNA, the CDR3 is TGTGCCAGCAGCTTAGCGGGGGACCACTACAATGAGCAGTTCTTC. Protein sequence: CASSLAGDHYNEQFF. Full variable domain (rest looked up from reference TRBV7-8 and TRBJ2-1): GAGVSQSPRYKVAKRGQDVALRCDPISGHVSLFWYQQALGQGPEFLTYFQNEAQLDKSGLPSDRFFAERPEGSVSTLKIQRTQQEDSAVYLCASSLAGDHYNEQFFGPGTRLTVL.

This clonotype showed up just a few times. The rearrangement joins TRBV5-1 to TRBJ1-3; D gene ambiguous. The CDR3 is 14 residues long. Trimming left V 2 bases short and J 0 bases short, with 6 bases between. Germline-derived CDR1 and CDR2 are SGHRS and YFSETQ. In DNA form, the CDR3 reads TGCGCCAGCAGCTTCGACACCTCTGGAAACACCATATATTTT. Protein sequence: CASSFDTSGNTIYF.

This clonotype was recorded many times. The V gene is TRBV10-3, the J gene TRBJ1-2; D may be TRBD1 (5 bases). V lost 7 bases to trimming and J lost 4 bases, with 16 bases between them. The CDR3 covers 14 residues. The germline V gene has CDR1 ENHRY and CDR2 SYGVKD. The DNA of the CDR3 is TGTGCCATCATGAGTGGACAAACGAGCTATGGCTACACCTTC. Its translation is CAIMSGQTSYGYTF.

At least ten counts were recorded for this clonotype. CDR3 DNA: TGCAGTGCTCGGACGGGGGAGGGTCAGCCCCAGCATTTT. Translated: CSARTGEGQPQHF. V usage is TRBV20-1 and J usage is TRBJ1-5, with D possibly being TRBD1 (5 bases). V lost 5 bases to trimming and J lost 6 bases, with 14 bases between them. CDR1 and CDR2 (germline): DFQATT, SNEGSKA (reference sequence). The CDR3 consists of 13 residues.

A word on this clonotype: It may be a read error: a sequence one base away is much more abundant. The conserved final phenylalanine or tryptophan is absent from the CDR3, which likely points to a read error. The J gene is TRBJ2-1, the V gene TRBV5-6, with D tentatively TRBD2 (5 bases). Trimming removed 0 bases from V and 7 bases from J, with 11 bases in between. Germline lookup yields CDR1 SGHDT and CDR2 YYEEEE. The CDR3 length is 14 residues. CDR3 in amino acids: CASSLGSGGNEQFL. The CDR3 bases are TGTGCCAGCAGCTTGGGGTCCGGAGGAAATGAGCAGTTCTTG.

The rearrangement links TRBV28 to TRBJ2-7; no reliable D call. Germline CDR1 MDHEN, CDR2 SYDVKM. This CDR3 region has 11 residues. V lost 4 bases and J lost 4, with 5 bases in between. The CDR3 DNA reads TGTGCCAGCAGTTACGTATACGAGCAGTACTTC. Translation: CASSYVYEQYF. The variable domain in full, with the rest retrieved from reference TRBV28 and TRBJ2-7, is DVKVTQSSRYLVKRTGEKVFLECVQDMDHENMFWYRQDPGLGLRLIYFSYDVKMKEKGDIPEGYSVSREKKERFSLILESASTNQTSMYLCASSYVYEQYFGPGTRLTVT.

In its sample, this clonotype was seen many times. V and J are TRBV10-3 and TRBJ2-7, with a weak D call TRBD1 (6 bases). Germline V gene sequence: CDR1 ENHRY, CDR2 SYGVKD. Trimming took off 6 bases at V and 5 bases at J, with 8 bases between the two ends. The CDR3 contains 11 residues. In nucleotides, the CDR3 is TGTGCCATCAGCCCAGGGGACGAGCAGTACTTC. Protein product: CAISPGDEQYF.

With respect to this clonotype: Possible read error: a much larger clone is one base away. V is TRBV5-1 and J is TRBJ1-1, with D unresolved. V gave up 7 bases and J gave up 3 bases, with 13 bases separating them. The CDR3 spans 13 residues. Germline CDR1 reads SGHRS; CDR2 reads YFSETQ. This chain's CDR3 is CASFIHGYTEAFF. DNA of the CDR3: TGCGCCAGCTTTATACATGGATACACTGAAGCTTTCTTT.

In its sample, this clonotype was seen once. This chain connects TRBV30 to TRBJ2-1; 7 bases are shared with TRBD2. Germline CDR1 GTSNPN, CDR2 SVGIG (reference sequence). V shed 1 base, J shed 3 bases, and the junction held 6 bases outside the gene matches. This CDR3 has 15 residues. This CDR3 reads CAWSAREVVYNEQFF. CDR3 DNA: TGTGCCTGGAGTGCCCGGGAGGTCGTCTACAATGAGCAGTTCTTC.

This clonotype was observed at least ten times. This chain connects TRBV6-5 to TRBJ1-1, with a possible D match to TRBD1 (6 bases). V was clipped by 4 bases and J by 1 base, with 10 bases between them. CDR3 length: 14 amino acids. Germline CDR1 and CDR2: MNHEY and SVGAGI. CDR3: CASSLIGGNTEAFF. Written as DNA, the CDR3 is TGTGCCAGCAGTTTAATAGGGGGGAACACTGAAGCTTTCTTT.

The chain joins TRBV5-1 to TRBJ2-2; 7 nucleotides line up with TRBD1. The germline V gene encodes CDR1 SGHRS and CDR2 YFSETQ. With 2 bases clipped from V and 8 bases from J, the junction kept 15 bases outside the gene matches. This CDR3 contains 17 residues. CDR3 sequence (DNA): TGCGCCAGCAGCTTATCTTACTCTAGGACAGGCCGAGGGGAGCTGTTTTTT. Amino acid sequence: CASSLSYSRTGRGELFF.

The V and J genes are TRBV10-3 and TRBJ1-2; D is perhaps TRBD1 (6 bases). Between the trimmed V and J ends, which lost 0 bases and 4 bases, there was a span of 15 bases. The CDR3 length is 16 residues. Germline V gives CDR1 ENHRY, CDR2 SYGVKD. The CDR3 spells CAISESVGGASYGYTF. CDR3 nucleotides: TGTGCCATCAGTGAGTCGGTGGGGGGCGCCAGCTATGGCTACACCTTC.

This clonotype was detected many times. The V gene is TRBV29-1, the J gene TRBJ2-3; 9 nucleotides line up with TRBD2. Trimming at V came to 4 bases and at J to 1 base, leaving 9 bases not matched to a gene. Germline V gene lookup returns CDR1 SQVTM and CDR2 ANQGSEA. This CDR3 region has 16 residues. The DNA of the CDR3 is TGCAGCGTTGGGGGTGGGACTAGCTCTCGCACAGATACGCAGTATTTT. Translating it yields CSVGGGTSSRTDTQYF.

By share, this clonotype ranks as medium-sized (0.01 to 0.1%). This chain joins TRBV12-3 or TRBV12-4 and TRBJ2-2; D is uncertain. Trimming removed 5 bases at V and 1 base at J, with 5 bases between. There are 13 residues in the CDR3. The CDR3 sequence: CASSRLNTGELFF. The CDR3 region has the DNA TGTGCCAGCAGTCGATTGAACACCGGGGAGCTGTTTTTT.